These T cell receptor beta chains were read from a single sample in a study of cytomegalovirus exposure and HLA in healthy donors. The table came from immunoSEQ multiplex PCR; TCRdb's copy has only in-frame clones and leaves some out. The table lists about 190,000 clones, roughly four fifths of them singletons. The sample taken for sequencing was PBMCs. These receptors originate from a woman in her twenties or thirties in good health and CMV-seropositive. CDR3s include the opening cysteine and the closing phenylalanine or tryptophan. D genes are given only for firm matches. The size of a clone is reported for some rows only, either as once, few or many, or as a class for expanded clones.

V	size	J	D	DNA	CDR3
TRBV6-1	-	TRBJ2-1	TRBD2	TGTGCCAGTACCGGGGATAGCGGGAGCACAGGCGAGCAGTTCTTC	CASTGDSGSTGEQFF
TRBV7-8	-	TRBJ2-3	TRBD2	TGTGCCAGCAGCTCACGACTAGCGGGAGGACTAGATACGCAGTATTTT	CASSSRLAGGLDTQYF
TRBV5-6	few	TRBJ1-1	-	TGTGCCAGCAGCCCAGGAGGCGGACCTGAAGCTTTCTTT	CASSPGGGPEAFF
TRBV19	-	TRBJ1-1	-	TGTGCCAGTAGTATCCCCGGGCGCGGGAGGGGGACTGAAGCTTTCTTT	CASSIPGRGRGTEAFF
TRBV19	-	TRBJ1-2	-	TGTGCCAGTAGTGTTGGGACATCCGAGGGAGGCTACACCTTC	CASSVGTSEGGYTF
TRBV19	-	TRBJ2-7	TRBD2	TGTGCCAGTAGTATAGCGAGTAGCGGGAGCGCCGAGCAGTACTTC	CASSIASSGSAEQYF
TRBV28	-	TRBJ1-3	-	TGTGCCAGCAGCCCACAAGGTGGGGCCCGCTCTTTAAACACCATATATTTT	CASSPQGGARSLNTIYF
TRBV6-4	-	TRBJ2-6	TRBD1	TGTGCCAGCTCACGGGACAGAGACTCTGGGGCCAACGTCCTGACTTTC	CASSRDRDSGANVLTF
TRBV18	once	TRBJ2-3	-	TGTGCCAGCTCACCTTCGGTTGGCACAGATACGCAGTATTTT	CASSPSVGTDTQYF
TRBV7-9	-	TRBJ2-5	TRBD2	TGTGCCAGCAGCTTAGCGCGGGGGGCCGGGACTACTCAAGAGACCCAGTACTTC	CASSLARGAGTTQETQYF
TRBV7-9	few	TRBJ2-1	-	TGTGCCAGCAGCTTAGCGGGAGCGAAAAGGCAGTTCTTC	CASSLAGAKRQFF
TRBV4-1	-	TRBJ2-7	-	TGCGCCAGCAGCCAGTCGACGGGGGTGGACGAGCAGTACTTC	CASSQSTGVDEQYF
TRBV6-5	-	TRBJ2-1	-	TGTGCCAGCAGAGATCGGCTTCCGAGCGATGAGCAGTTCTTC	CASRDRLPSDEQFF
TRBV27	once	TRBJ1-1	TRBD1	TGTGCCAGCAGTTTGCGTACAGGGGGCAGCGCTGAAGCTTTCTTT	CASSLRTGGSAEAFF
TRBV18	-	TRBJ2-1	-	TGTGCCAGCTCACCAATCCTCGGGAGCTCCTACAATGAGCAGTTCTTC	CASSPILGSSYNEQFF
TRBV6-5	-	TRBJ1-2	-	TGTGCCAGCAGTTACGGGGCCGGGCCTACTAACTATGGCTACACCTTC	CASSYGAGPTNYGYTF
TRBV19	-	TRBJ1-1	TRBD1	TGTGCCAGTAAGACAGGGTTCGGGAACACTGAAGCTTTCTTT	CASKTGFGNTEAFF
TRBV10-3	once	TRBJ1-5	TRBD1	TGTGCCATCAGTGCGGGACAGGGAAGCAATCAGCCCCAGCATTTT	CAISAGQGSNQPQHF
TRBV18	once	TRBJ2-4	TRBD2	TGTGCCAGCTCACGGCTGAGCGGGAGAGATACGGACATTCAGTACTTC	CASSRLSGRDTDIQYF
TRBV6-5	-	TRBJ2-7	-	TGTGCCAGCAGTTACTCGGCAGGGGTCTACGAGCAGTACTTC	CASSYSAGVYEQYF
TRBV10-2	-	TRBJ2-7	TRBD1	TGCGCCAGCAGTGAAAGGGACAGGACCTACGAGCAGTACTTC	CASSERDRTYEQYF
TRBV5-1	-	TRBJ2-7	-	TGCGCCAGCAGCAACCCCGGCAGGGTCAGCTACGAGCAGTACTTC	CASSNPGRVSYEQYF
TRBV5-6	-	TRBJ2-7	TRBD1	TGTGCCAGCAGCCCCCGACCCTTTCGGACAGGGGCCTCCTACGAGCAGTACTTC	CASSPRPFRTGASYEQYF
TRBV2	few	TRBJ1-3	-	TGTGCCAGCAGACCTTGGGAGGGGTCGGCTGGAAACACCATATATTTT	CASRPWEGSAGNTIYF
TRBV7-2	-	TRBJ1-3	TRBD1	TGTGCCAGCAGCCCCCGGGACAGGGTCTTACTAGGGTCTGGAAACACCATATATTTT	CASSPRDRVLLGSGNTIYF
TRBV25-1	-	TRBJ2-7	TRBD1	TGTGCCTGCAGTGTGGGACAGGGGGCCTACGAGCAGTACTTC	CACSVGQGAYEQYF
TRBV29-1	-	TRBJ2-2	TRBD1	TGCAGCGGGGCGGGACAGGGAGACACCGGGGAGCTGTTTTTT	CSGAGQGDTGELFF
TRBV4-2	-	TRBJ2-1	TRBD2	TGTGCCAGCAGCCAAGTAGCGGGAGGGTACAATGAGCAGTTCTTC	CASSQVAGGYNEQFF
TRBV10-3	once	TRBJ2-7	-	TGTGCCATCAGGACGGACACTGCCTACGAGCAGTACTTC	CAIRTDTAYEQYF
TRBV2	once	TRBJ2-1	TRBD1	TGTGCCAGCAATAGACAGGGGATCAACAATGAGCAGTTCTTC	CASNRQGINNEQFF
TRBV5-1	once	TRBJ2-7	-	TGCGCCAGCAGGGAGGGCCCGAGGGAAGGAGAGCAGTACTTC	CASREGPREGEQYF
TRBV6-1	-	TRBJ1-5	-	TGTGCCAGCAGTGAGTCCGGGTTTAGCAATCAGCCCCAGCATTTT	CASSESGFSNQPQHF
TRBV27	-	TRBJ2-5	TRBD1	TGTGCCAGCAGTACCCACAGGGGGCGGAGGGAGACCCAGTACTTC	CASSTHRGRRETQYF
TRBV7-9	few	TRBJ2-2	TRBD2	TGTGCCAGCAGCCCCAGACTAGCGGGAGGAGCGCCTAACACCGGGGAGCTGTTTTTT	CASSPRLAGGAPNTGELFF
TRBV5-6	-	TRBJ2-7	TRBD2	TGTGCCAGCAGCTTGGCGCCTAGCGGGAGGGCAGCGTACGAGCAGTACTTC	CASSLAPSGRAAYEQYF
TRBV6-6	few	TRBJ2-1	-	TGTGCCAGCAGTCCCCGACAGAAAATCGACAATGAGCAGTTCTTC	CASSPRQKIDNEQFF
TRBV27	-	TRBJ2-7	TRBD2	TGTGCCAGCAGTTTAGTCAGCGGCGGGAGGGCCGCCTGCGAGCAGTACTTC	CASSLVSGGRAACEQYF
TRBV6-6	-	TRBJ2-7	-	TGTGCCAGCAGTTACCCAGGGCAGATCCCCGACGAGCAGTACTTC	CASSYPGQIPDEQYF
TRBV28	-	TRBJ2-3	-	TGTGCCAGCAGTCCGCCTAAGACAGATACGCAGTATTTT	CASSPPKTDTQYF
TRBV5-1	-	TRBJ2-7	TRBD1	TGCGCCAGCAGCTTGGAGCTGGGACAGACCTACGAGCAGTACTTC	CASSLELGQTYEQYF
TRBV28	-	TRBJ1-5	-	TGTGCCAGCAGTGAAGAGCGAGGGAGTGCTAATCAGCCCCAGCATTTT	CASSEERGSANQPQHF
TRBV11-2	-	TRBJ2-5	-	TGTGCCAGCAGCTTGAGGAACCTAGATGCGGAGACCCAGTACTTC	CASSLRNLDAETQYF
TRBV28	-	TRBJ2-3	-	TGTGCCAGCAGTACAGGTCCCACAGATACGCAGTATTTT	CASSTGPTDTQYF
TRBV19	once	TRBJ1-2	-	TGTGCCAGTAGTATGGTCGGTAACTATGGCTACACCTTC	CASSMVGNYGYTF
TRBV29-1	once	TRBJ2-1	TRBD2	TGCAGCGTTGAAGGGGACTATTCAAACAATGAGCAGTTCTTC	CSVEGDYSNNEQFF